What follows are 6 T cell receptor beta chains derived from one specimen sequenced in a study of cytomegalovirus exposure and HLA in healthy donors. PCR involved 60 Vbeta and 13 Jbeta primers. Generated by immunoSEQ multiplex PCR, the TCRdb table keeps only in-frame clones and is missing some. In all, the sample yields under 120,000 clones. Specimen: PBMCs. These receptors were obtained from a man aged 45-60 years in good health and CMV-seronegative.

CDR3 nucleotides: TGTGCCAGCAGTTCGCAGACAGCCATGAACACTGAAGCTTTCTTT. Protein: CASSSQTAMNTEAFF. The chain uses TRBV27 and TRBJ1-1, with D tentatively TRBD1 (5 bases). V was clipped by 4 bases and J by 0 bases, with 12 bases between them. The CDR3 spans 15 residues. Germline V gene sequence: CDR1 MNHEY, CDR2 SMNVEV (reference sequence).

The chain is built from TRBV7-9 and TRBJ2-1; 13 bases align to TRBD2. The CDR3 spans 15 residues. CDR1 SEHNR and CDR2 FQNEAQ come from the germline V gene (reference sequence). Trimming cost V 2 bases and J 9 bases; bases outside gene matches: 4. This CDR3 reads CASSLRTSGSGEQFF. The CDR3 DNA sequence: TGTGCCAGCAGCTTAAGGACTAGCGGGAGCGGTGAGCAGTTCTTC. Combining the CDR3 with reference TRBV7-9 and TRBJ2-1 gives the whole variable domain DTGVSQNPRHKITKRGQNVTFRCDPISEHNRLYWYRQTLGQGPEFLTYFQNEAQLEKSRLLSDRFSAERPKGSFSTLEIQRTEQGDSAMYLCASSLRTSGSGEQFFGPGTRLTVL.

The V call is TRBV10-3, the J call TRBJ1-1; TRBD1 matches 9 bases. The V gene's germline CDR1 is ENHRY and CDR2 SYGVKD. The CDR3 is 13 amino acids. The V gene end was trimmed by 6 bases and the J gene end by 4 bases; junction bases not matched to a gene: 3. The CDR3 sequence is CAISDRGSTEAFF. The CDR3 DNA reads as TGTGCCATCAGCGACAGGGGGAGCACTGAAGCTTTCTTT.

Notes on this clone: Other DNA sequences within the sample encode an identical CDR3. The genes are TRBV7-2 and TRBJ1-1; a possible D gene is TRBD1 (5 bases). Between the trimmed V and J ends, which lost 3 bases and 3 bases, there was a span of 8 bases. This CDR3 has 13 amino acids. Germline CDR1 SGHTA, CDR2 FQGNSA. The CDR3 DNA sequence: TGTGCCAGCAGCTTGAGCAGGGACACTGAAGCTTTCTTT. Protein product: CASSLSRDTEAFF.

The V and J genes are TRBV18 and TRBJ2-5, with D unresolved. Germline lookup yields CDR1 KGHSH and CDR2 LQKENI. With 8 bases removed from V and 4 bases from J, the gap between germline ends came to 17 bases. The CDR3 has 14 amino acids. CDR3 residues: CASTPARTGETQYF. In nucleotides, the CDR3 is TGTGCCAGCACCCCCGCTCGTACGGGAGAGACCCAGTACTTC.

This chain links TRBV19 with TRBJ1-1; tentatively, D is TRBD1 (6 bases). The CDR3 is made up of 14 amino acids. Germline V gene data show CDR1 as LNHDA and CDR2 as SQIVND (reference sequence). V gave up 3 bases and J gave up 3 bases, with 11 bases separating them. The CDR3 region is CASSIVAGDTEAFF. The CDR3 coding sequence is TGTGCCAGTAGTATTGTTGCAGGGGACACTGAAGCTTTCTTT.